The 24 T cell receptor beta chains presented below share a single source sample, sequenced in a study of T cells in Graves' hyperthyroidism and ophthalmopathy. TCR beta CDR3 sequences were amplified from RNA transcripts. First-round RT-PCR with HTBI primers amplified the TCR CDR3 region. MiXCR, run by TCRdb on the multiplex PCR reads, gives a single entry per CDR3 protein. Of around 260,000 distinct CDR3 sequences in the sample, 20% to 25% were seen once. Sequencing was carried out using blood. These TCRs come from a man in his forties with Graves' hyperthyroidism that later progressed to Graves' ophthalmopathy.

The sample holds many counts of this clonotype. V and J are TRBV5-1 and TRBJ1-2; maybe TRBD1 (6 bases). The CDR3 runs 15 residues. Germline V gene sequence: CDR1 SGHRS, CDR2 YFSETQ. Trimming left V 0 bases short and J 2 bases short, with 11 bases between. DNA for the CDR3: TGCGCCAGCAGCTTGGCGGTAGGACAGAACTATGGCTACACCTTC. Its protein is CASSLAVGQNYGYTF.

At least ten counts were recorded for this clonotype. J is TRBJ2-7 and V is TRBV4-2; 7 bases are a match to TRBD2. Germline V CDR1 and CDR2: LGHNA, YNFKEQ. Trimming removed 2 bases from V and 5 bases from J; junction bases left unmatched: 15. This CDR3 is 17 amino acids long. The CDR3 DNA reads as TGTGCCAGCAGCCAAAGCCAACGGGGACTACCACGTGACGAGCAGTACTTC. It is translated as CASSQSQRGLPRDEQYF.

The chain links TRBV29-1 to TRBJ2-7; a weak D match, TRBD1 (5 bases). Germline V CDR1 and CDR2: SQVTM, ANQGSEA. The CDR3 is 13 residues long. V lost 3 bases to trimming and J lost 7 bases, with 16 bases between them. The CDR3: CSVDRGTAGEQYF. CDR3 DNA: TGCAGCGTTGATAGGGGCACAGCTGGGGAGCAGTACTTC.

The chain links TRBV6-1 to TRBJ2-2, with 7 bases aligning to TRBD2. V lost 4 bases, J lost 6 bases, and 8 bases stayed unmatched. CDR1 and CDR2 from the germline V gene are MNHNS and SASEGT. The CDR3 has 15 residues. This chain's CDR3 is CASSAGREGSGELFF. CDR3 bases: TGTGCCAGCAGTGCCGGCAGGGAGGGTTCCGGGGAGCTGTTTTTT.

This clonotype was counted many times. V usage is TRBV7-6 and J usage is TRBJ2-4; D perhaps matches TRBD2 (5 bases). V was pared by 4 bases and J by 1 base, with 17 bases between. The CDR3 extends over 17 amino acids. Looked up from germline, CDR1 is SGHVS and CDR2 is FNYEAQ. For the CDR3, the DNA is TGTGCCAGCAGCTCTCCCCTTCGGGGTAGGGCCAAAAACATTCAGTACTTC. The encoded protein is CASSSPLRGRAKNIQYF.

This clonotype was observed many times. The V gene is TRBV20-1, the J gene TRBJ2-5; 7 nucleotides line up with TRBD1. This CDR3 is built from 15 residues. CDR1 DFQATT and CDR2 SNEGSKA come from the germline V gene (reference sequence). V shed 4 bases and J 0 bases; nucleotides not matched to a gene: 8. The CDR3 coding sequence is TGCAGTGCTATCCCAGGGGGTATATACCAAGAGACCCAGTACTTC. Its translation is CSAIPGGIYQETQYF.

In this sample, this clonotype turned up many times. A read error may explain this, as a much larger clone is one base away. The chain links TRBV12-3 or TRBV12-4 to TRBJ1-1; D not resolved. Trimming removed 8 bases at V and 3 bases at J, with 10 bases between. The CDR3 is made up of 12 amino acids. The DNA for the CDR3 is TGTGCCAGCGGAGGAGGCTACACTGAAGCTTTCTTT. It translates to CASGGGYTEAFF.

This sequence joins TRBV12-3 or TRBV12-4 and TRBJ1-2; possibly TRBD1 for D (6 bases). This CDR3 region has 13 residues. V was trimmed by 6 bases and J by 7 bases, leaving 15 bases between them. This CDR3 is CASSSDSAFGYTF. As DNA, the CDR3 is TGTGCCAGCAGCTCGGACAGCGCGTTTGGCTACACCTTC.

This clonotype was observed many times. V usage is TRBV5-1 and J usage is TRBJ1-1, with 8 bases aligning to TRBD1. CDR3 size: 14 residues. Per the germline V gene, CDR1 is SGHRS and CDR2 is YFSETQ. J was trimmed by 7 bases and V by 1 base; bases with no gene match: 6. The CDR3 reads CASSLTGGAGEAFF. In DNA form, the CDR3 reads TGCGCCAGCAGCTTGACAGGGGGGGCTGGTGAAGCTTTCTTT.

This clonotype occurred many times. This rearrangement joins TRBV19 to TRBJ1-1, with 9 bases lining up with TRBD1. Per germline, CDR1 LNHDA and CDR2 SQIVND (reference sequence). There are 15 residues in the CDR3. The J segment lost 4 bases and the V segment lost 7 bases, leaving 10 bases of the junction unmatched. This CDR3 reads CASNSELGQGTEAFF. In DNA, the CDR3 is TGTGCCAGTAATTCAGAATTGGGACAGGGCACTGAAGCTTTCTTT.

The rearrangement uses TRBV20-1 and TRBJ2-7, with a possible D match to TRBD2 (6 bases). V lost 3 bases and J lost 3, with 12 bases in between. Per the germline V gene, CDR1 is DFQATT and CDR2 is SNEGSKA (reference sequence). This CDR3 contains 13 residues. The CDR3 here is CSARAIGSYEQYF. The CDR3, as DNA: TGCAGTGCTAGGGCTATCGGGAGCTACGAGCAGTACTTC.

In this sample, this clonotype turned up a few times. This chain joins TRBV27 and TRBJ1-2; the match to TRBD1 covers 9 bases. CDR1 and CDR2 from the germline V gene are MNHEY and SMNVEV (reference sequence). Unmatched junction bases numbered 6, after V lost 5 bases and J lost 8 bases. This CDR3 has 13 amino acids. Here the CDR3 DNA reads TGTGCCAGCAGTACGCGGACAGGGGACGGCTACACCTTC. As protein: CASSTRTGDGYTF.

This clonotype occurred many times. The chain recombines TRBV20-1 with TRBJ2-5, with TRBD2 identical over 11 bases. Germline trimming cut 2 bases from V and 6 bases from J; bases unmatched to any gene: 5. CDR3 length: 14 amino acids. Germline CDR1 and CDR2: DFQATT and SNEGSKA (reference sequence). As DNA, the CDR3 is TGCAGTGCTAGAACTAGCGGGAGTACGAAGACCCAGTACTTC. This gives the protein CSARTSGSTKTQYF.

This clonotype was observed once. The chain combines TRBV5-1 with TRBJ2-5; 11 bases are shared with TRBD2. The CDR3 spans 16 residues. CDR1 is SGHRS and CDR2 is YFSETQ in the germline V gene. V shed 0 bases and J 5 bases; nucleotides not matched to a gene: 6. In DNA form, the CDR3 reads TGCGCCAGCAGCTTGGCGGCTAGCGGGAGGTTGGAGACCCAGTACTTC. This encodes CASSLAASGRLETQYF.

This clonotype was seen ten or more times. The genes are TRBV4-1 and TRBJ2-6; possibly TRBD2 for D (5 bases). Trimming shortened V by 4 bases and J by 3 bases, and 16 bases separated the two germline ends. Germline CDR1 is MGHRA and CDR2 is YSYEKL. The CDR3 loop spans 17 amino acids. CDR3: CASSPTLGSFGANVLTF. In nucleotides, the CDR3 is TGCGCCAGCAGCCCCACTTTGGGGAGTTTTGGGGCCAACGTCCTGACTTTC.

This clonotype was recorded many times. The V gene is TRBV6-4, the J gene TRBJ2-2, with D possibly called TRBD1 or TRBD2 (6 bases each). From germline, CDR1 is MRHNA and CDR2 SNTAGT. CDR3 length: 15 amino acids. V lost 8 bases, J lost 2 bases, and 15 bases lay in between. The CDR3 DNA is TGTGCCAGCCACGAGGGGGAGGCTAACACCGGGGAGCTGTTTTTT. Translation gives CASHEGEANTGELFF.

CDR3 nucleotides: TGTGCCAGCAGTGGGATAAGACTAGCTAACACCGGGGAGCTGTTTTTT. Translating gives CASSGIRLANTGELFF. The rearrangement links TRBV6-1 to TRBJ2-2, with 7 bases identical to TRBD2. The CDR3 loop spans 16 amino acids. Germline V gene data show CDR1 as MNHNS and CDR2 as SASEGT. With V trimmed by 4 bases and J by 2 bases, 7 bases remained unmatched.

The rearrangement joins TRBV12-3 or TRBV12-4 to TRBJ1-1, with TRBD1 matching 10 bases. This CDR3 is 14 amino acids long. The J segment lost 6 bases and the V segment lost 6 bases, leaving 7 bases of the junction unmatched. CDR3 DNA sequence: TGTGCCAGCAGGGGGACAGGGGAGTTCGCTGAAGCTTTCTTT. Translating gives CASRGTGEFAEAFF.

This clonotype was seen ten or more times. V usage is TRBV6-5 and J usage is TRBJ1-2; D uncertain. The germline V gene has CDR1 MNHEY and CDR2 SVGAGI. The germline V and J ends were trimmed by 6 bases and 5 bases, with 10 bases remaining between them. The CDR3 totals 12 residues. CDR3 loop: CASRNTRYGYTF. The CDR3 DNA sequence: TGTGCCAGCAGAAACACAAGATATGGCTACACCTTC.

This clonotype has at least ten counts. The chain has TRBV4-1 and TRBJ2-7, with D tentatively TRBD2 (5 bases). The length of the CDR3 is 15 residues. Trimming removed 1 base at V and 0 bases at J, with 10 bases between. Germline lookup yields CDR1 MGHRA and CDR2 YSYEKL. CDR3 nucleotides: TGCGCCAGCAGCCAAGTCTGGGAGAACTCCTACGAGCAGTACTTC. Translation gives CASSQVWENSYEQYF.

This clonotype has a count of ten or more. This chain joins TRBV20-1 and TRBJ2-5; no definite D call. Germline V gene data show CDR1 as DFQATT and CDR2 as SNEGSKA (reference sequence). The CDR3 runs 10 residues. The germline V and J ends were trimmed by 5 bases and 5 bases, with 6 bases remaining between them. The CDR3 coding sequence is TGCAGTGCTGCAGCGGAGACCCAGTACTTC. Its translation: CSAAAETQYF.

This sequence joins TRBV6-1 and TRBJ2-7; 9 bases are a match to TRBD1. Per the germline V gene, CDR1 is MNHNS and CDR2 is SASEGT. J gave up 4 bases and V 6 bases, and 13 bases lay outside the gene matches. This CDR3 is built from 16 residues. CDR3 coding DNA: TGTGCCAGCAGCCAGGCGTCCGGGACAGGGATTTACGAGCAGTACTTC. This translates into CASSQASGTGIYEQYF.

At least ten counts were recorded for this clonotype. The chain uses TRBV13 and TRBJ2-7; D possibly uses TRBD1 or TRBD2 (5 bases each). The V end lost 5 bases, the J end lost 1 base, and 15 bases lay between the germline ends. Germline assignment: CDR1 PRHDT and CDR2 FYEKMQ (reference sequence). The CDR3 runs to 15 residues. This chain's CDR3 is CASSVGTLTSYEQYF. The DNA for the CDR3 is TGTGCCAGCAGCGTGGGGACGCTTACTTCCTACGAGCAGTACTTC.

The genes are TRBV28 and TRBJ2-7; D perhaps matches TRBD1 (6 bases). This CDR3 is 13 amino acids long. The V gene lost 6 bases and the J gene lost 3 bases, with 12 bases spanning the gap. Per the germline V gene, CDR1 is MDHEN and CDR2 is SYDVKM. The CDR3 region is CASRPVDSYEQYF. Here the CDR3 DNA reads TGTGCCAGCAGACCCGTGGACAGCTACGAGCAGTACTTC. The full variable domain, rest sourced from reference TRBV28 and TRBJ2-7, is DVKVTQSSRYLVKRTGEKVFLECVQDMDHENMFWYRQDPGLGLRLIYFSYDVKMKEKGDIPEGYSVSREKKERFSLILESASTNQTSMYLCASRPVDSYEQYFGPGTRLTVT.